This T cell receptor (beta chain) derives from a study of human T cells and chemical hapten exposure. The wider study: The variation in per-sample TCR yields arose mainly from small differences in pooled library volumes.

This clonotype was recorded at least ten times. The antigen remains undetermined. The total RNA was obtained from whole blood that was not fractionated. The library labeled individual cDNA molecules by adding unique molecular identifiers to them. The authors' processing: There were a median of around 97,000 TCRs per sample, with a range from roughly 20,000 to 750,000. TCRdb re-derived calls from the 5' RACE reads in MiXCR, one entry per CDR3 protein. TCRdb's processing, not the authors', yielded these V and J calls. Among approximately 150,000 distinct CDR3 sequences listed, approximately 4% were seen once. Study results and caveats: Among TCRs, those above 1 in 1000 frequency were unaffected by DPC sensitization.

This clonotype was obtained from a female donor in good health.

The CDR3 coding sequence is TGCAGTGCTGGCAGACAGAACACTGAAGCTTTCTTT. This translates into CSAGRQNTEAFF. The V call is TRBV20-1, the J call TRBJ1-1; no clear D gene. The V gene lost 5 bases and the J gene lost 1 base, with 8 bases spanning the gap. The germline gives CDR1 DFQATT, CDR2 SNEGSKA (reference sequence). The CDR3 runs 12 residues.